One and the same sample provided the 27 T cell receptor beta chains below, sequenced in a study of blood T cell repertoires in COVID-19 (dated by TCRdb to about 2020). Library method: the immunoSEQ multiplex PCR assay. The immuneACCESS repertoire file appears here via TCRdb, limited to in-frame rearrangements. These files lack a portion of the clones; in checked studies, under half of the deficit traces to unresolved V genes, and the cause of the others is not known. This sample comprises around 70,000 clones, roughly 84% of them detected only once. The top ten constitute 11% of the sample. Sequencing was carried out using peripheral blood. The source is a woman under 30 with acute or convalescent COVID-19.

The chain uses TRBV11-2 and TRBJ2-3; D is undetermined. V dropped 5 bases and J dropped 0 bases, with 9 bases sitting between them. Germline V gene sequence: CDR1 SGHAT, CDR2 FQNNGV. The CDR3 has 14 amino acids. CDR3 protein: CASSPLRSTDTQYF. The CDR3 coding sequence is TGTGCCAGCAGCCCCCTCAGAAGCACAGATACGCAGTATTTT.

CDR3 nucleotide sequence: TGTGCCAGCAGCTTAGGACCCGGAGACAGGGGCTACGAGCAGTACTTC. Encoded protein: CASSLGPGDRGYEQYF. V is TRBV11-2 and J is TRBJ2-7; TRBD1 matches 8 bases. The CDR3 extends over 16 amino acids. The ends lost 1 base at V and 3 bases at J; junction bases unmatched: 8. Germline-derived CDR1 and CDR2 are SGHAT and FQNNGV.

The rearrangement links TRBV5-1 to TRBJ1-2; 8 bases fit TRBD1. With V trimmed by 3 bases and J by 2 bases, 3 bases remained unmatched. The germline CDR1 and CDR2 sequences are SGHRS and YFSETQ. The CDR3 has 14 residues. In DNA, the CDR3 is TGCGCCAGCAGCTGGGGGACAGGCAACTATGGCTACACCTTC. Translation: CASSWGTGNYGYTF.

The rearrangement links TRBV7-8 to TRBJ2-3; no firm D call. Germline V gene sequence: CDR1 SGHVS, CDR2 FQNEAQ. This CDR3 is built from 14 residues. Trimming cost V 2 bases and J 2 bases, with 8 bases left between them. CDR3 DNA sequence: TGTGCCAGCAGCTTAATACTCCCCACAGATACGCAGTATTTT. This encodes CASSLILPTDTQYF.

The rearrangement uses TRBV7-2 and TRBJ2-7; TRBD2 aligns across 7 bases. The CDR3 contains 14 residues. In germline, CDR1 is SGHTA, CDR2 FQGNSA. The junction had 5 bases not matched to a gene; V was cut back by 3 bases and J by 3 bases. The CDR3 DNA is TGTGCCAGCAGCTTTTCTAGCGGTAACTACGAGCAGTACTTC. Its translation: CASSFSSGNYEQYF.

The genes are TRBV11-2 and TRBJ1-2; maybe TRBD1 (6 bases). The CDR3 runs to 15 residues. V shed 2 bases and J shed 7 bases, with 17 bases lying between them. CDR1 SGHAT and CDR2 FQNNGV come from the germline V gene. The CDR3 region is CASSLISGDKVGYTF. The CDR3 DNA is TGTGCCAGCAGCTTAATTTCAGGGGATAAGGTTGGCTACACCTTC.

This rearrangement joins TRBV15 to TRBJ1-6, with 7 bases that match TRBD1. CDR1 is LNHNV, CDR2 YYDKDF, per germline (reference sequence). This CDR3 region has 17 residues. The J segment lost 7 bases and the V segment lost 0 bases, leaving 9 bases of the junction unmatched. The CDR3 DNA is TGTGCCACCAGCAGAGAGACCTTTGGCAGGGGGAATTCACCCCTCCACTTT. Its translation is CATSRETFGRGNSPLHF.

V is TRBV10-2 and J is TRBJ1-1; D is unclear. V was cut by 0 bases and J by 1 base, with 6 bases left in between. Germline V lookup: CDR1 WSHSY, CDR2 SAAADI. This CDR3 contains 14 residues. The CDR3 region is CASSESRQNTEAFF. CDR3 in DNA: TGCGCCAGCAGTGAGTCGCGACAGAACACTGAAGCTTTCTTT.

This clone was observed a single time. The genes are TRBV4-1 and TRBJ2-5, with D hard to call. Trimming shortened V by 3 bases and J by 3 bases, and 5 bases separated the two germline ends. This CDR3 comprises 12 residues. Germline V lookup: CDR1 MGHRA, CDR2 YSYEKL. Here the CDR3 DNA reads TGCGCCAGCAGCCACCCAAAAGAGACCCAGTACTTC. It encodes CASSHPKETQYF.

The chain joins TRBV4-2 to TRBJ1-1; D is uncertain. The CDR3 extends over 14 amino acids. Germline V lookup: CDR1 LGHNA, CDR2 YNFKEQ. Trimming removed 3 bases from V and 1 base from J, with 9 bases in between. CDR3 nucleotides: TGTGCCAGCAGCCAGGGCACAACGAACACTGAAGCTTTCTTT. This translates into CASSQGTTNTEAFF.

The gene calls are TRBV5-5 and TRBJ1-6, with a possible D match to TRBD1 (6 bases). The CDR3 length is 15 residues. V was pared by 3 bases and J by 4 bases, with 11 bases between. Germline V gene data show CDR1 as SGHKS and CDR2 as YYEKEE (reference sequence). The CDR3 region has the DNA TGTGCCAGCAGCTCGGACAGCCAGTATAATTCACCCCTCCACTTT. Translated, it gives CASSSDSQYNSPLHF.

In this sample, this clone turned up once. The V and J genes are TRBV12-3 or TRBV12-4 and TRBJ1-2, with D possibly being TRBD1 (6 bases). Trimming shortened V by 0 bases and J by 8 bases, and 10 bases separated the two germline ends. This CDR3 is built from 13 residues. CDR3 sequence (DNA): TGTGCCAGCAGTTTAGCTGGGGGGGGCGGCTACACCTTC. Protein sequence: CASSLAGGGGYTF.

The V and J genes are TRBV5-6 and TRBJ2-3, with 8 nucleotides matching TRBD2. This CDR3 comprises 17 residues. Germline trimming cut 0 bases from V and 5 bases from J; bases unmatched to any gene: 11. Germline assignment: CDR1 SGHDT and CDR2 YYEEEE. CDR3 nucleotide sequence: TGTGCCAGCAGCTTGGACCAGGGACTAGTAGCGGGAGATACGCAGTATTTT. Amino acids: CASSLDQGLVAGDTQYF.

This chain links TRBV6-5 with TRBJ1-1, with a weak D call TRBD1 (6 bases). Trimming removed 6 bases at V and 5 bases at J, with 13 bases between. CDR1 is MNHEY and CDR2 is SVGAGI in the germline V gene. The CDR3 has 13 amino acids. The CDR3 DNA reads TGTGCCAGCAGGAGAGGGGGAGAAACTGAAGCTTTCTTT. It is translated as CASRRGGETEAFF.

V is TRBV4-1 and J is TRBJ2-1, with D possibly being TRBD2 (6 bases). The V and J ends lost 0 bases and 4 bases respectively, with 16 bases between them. Germline lookup yields CDR1 MGHRA and CDR2 YSYEKL. The CDR3 sequence is 17 residues long. The DNA for the CDR3 is TGCGCCAGCAGCCAAGATCAACTGGTAGCGGTTTACAATGAGCAGTTCTTC. It translates to CASSQDQLVAVYNEQFF.

V gene TRBV6-2 or TRBV6-3 combines with J gene TRBJ1-6; D is possibly TRBD1 (6 bases). Germline-derived CDR1 and CDR2 are MNHEY and SVGEGT. The CDR3 totals 13 residues. Trimming removed 5 bases from V and 8 bases from J, with 10 bases in between. CDR3 amino acids: CASSNRQDSPLHF. CDR3 nucleotides: TGTGCCAGCAGTAATCGACAGGATTCACCCCTCCACTTT.

This clone was seen once. The chain joins TRBV6-5 to TRBJ1-2; possibly TRBD1 for D (6 bases). V was cut by 7 bases and J by 4 bases, with 16 bases left in between. The germline CDR1 and CDR2 sequences are MNHEY and SVGAGI. The CDR3 loop spans 14 amino acids. Written as DNA, the CDR3 is TGTGCCAGCACCCCTCCCCGGACAGCCTATGGCTACACCTTC. This gives the protein CASTPPRTAYGYTF.

This chain connects TRBV28 to TRBJ2-2; the match to TRBD1 covers 11 bases. This CDR3 has 17 residues. Germline V gene data show CDR1 as MDHEN and CDR2 as SYDVKM. Unmatched junction bases numbered 5, after V lost 2 bases and J lost 3 bases. DNA of the CDR3: TGTGCCAGCAGTTTAAGAGGGACAGGGGGGCACACCGGGGAGCTGTTTTTT. Its translation is CASSLRGTGGHTGELFF.

The chain joins TRBV18 to TRBJ1-1, with TRBD1 matching over 8 bases. This CDR3 comprises 14 residues. After removal of 5 bases from V and 4 bases from J, the junction contained 6 bases not matched to a gene. Germline CDR1 reads KGHSH; CDR2 reads LQKENI. CDR3 bases: TGTGCCAGCTCATCGTCCGGGACAGGCACTGAAGCTTTCTTT. Its translation is CASSSSGTGTEAFF.

The CDR3, as DNA: TGTGCCAGCAGTGAACAGGGGGCGACCTACGAGCAGTACTTC. It yields the protein CASSEQGATYEQYF. The chain employs TRBV2 and TRBJ2-7; 8 positions match TRBD1. V lost 2 bases and J lost 2; bases outside the gene matches: 2. Germline CDR1 reads SNHLY; CDR2 reads FYNNEI. The CDR3 spans 14 residues.

The rearrangement uses TRBV3-1 (or the pseudogene TRBV3-2) and TRBJ2-1; 9 positions agree with TRBD1. CDR3 length: 16 residues. V lost 1 base to trimming and J lost 10 bases; unmatched junction nucleotides: 11. Per the germline V gene, CDR1 is LGHDT and CDR2 is YNNKEL (reference sequence). The CDR3 DNA is TGTGCCAGCAGCCAAGGGGTCCCGGGACAGGGTCCGGAGCAGTTCTTC. Translating gives CASSQGVPGQGPEQFF.

This clone has only one observation. The V and J genes are TRBV28 and TRBJ2-7; 9 positions agree with TRBD1. From germline, CDR1 is MDHEN and CDR2 SYDVKM. Trimming took 4 bases from V and 5 from J; bases not matched to a gene: 6. The length of the CDR3 is 14 residues. For the CDR3, the DNA is TGTGCCAGCAGTTCCTTGGACAGGGGCAACGAGCAGTACTTC. Protein sequence: CASSSLDRGNEQYF.

The sample holds one count of this clone. The chain has TRBV28 and TRBJ2-1; 15 positions agree with TRBD2. The CDR3 runs 13 residues. Germline assignment: CDR1 MDHEN and CDR2 SYDVKM. Germline trimming cut 7 bases from V and 12 bases from J; bases unmatched to any gene: 4. CDR3 region: CASKEGLAGGQFF. The CDR3 DNA reads as TGTGCCAGCAAGGAGGGACTAGCGGGGGGGCAGTTCTTC.

This chain uses TRBV5-1 with TRBJ1-5; TRBD1 aligns across 7 bases. Germline V lookup: CDR1 SGHRS, CDR2 YFSETQ. V dropped 7 bases and J dropped 3; count of bases not matched to a gene: 4. This CDR3 has 13 residues. In nucleotides, the CDR3 is TGCGCCAGCGCACAGGGGCCCAATCAGCCCCAGCATTTT. This translates into CASAQGPNQPQHF. Looking up the rest from reference TRBV5-1 and TRBJ1-5 gives the full variable domain: KAGVTQTPRYLIKTRGQQVTLSCSPISGHRSVSWYQQTPGQGLQFLFEYFSETQRNKGNFPGRFSGRQFSNSRSEMNVSTLELGDSALYLCASAQGPNQPQHFGDGTRLSIL.

The chain carries TRBV18 and TRBJ2-7; 7 bases are shared with TRBD2. The ends lost 2 bases at V and 5 bases at J; junction bases unmatched: 3. The CDR3 runs 13 residues. Germline-derived CDR1 and CDR2 are KGHSH and LQKENI. For the CDR3, the DNA is TGTGCCAGCTCACCAACTAGCGCTGACGAGCAGTACTTC. Protein sequence: CASSPTSADEQYF.

The V and J genes are TRBV4-3 and TRBJ2-3; 8 bases map to TRBD1. Unmatched junction bases numbered 4, after V lost 2 bases and J lost 3 bases. Germline V lookup: CDR1 LGHNA, CDR2 YSLEER. This CDR3 is 15 amino acids long. CDR3 protein: CASSQRTGFTDTQYF. The CDR3 DNA is TGCGCCAGCAGCCAAAGGACAGGGTTTACAGATACGCAGTATTTT.

The chain recombines TRBV28 with TRBJ1-2; TRBD1 might be the D (5 bases). CDR1 MDHEN and CDR2 SYDVKM come from the germline V gene. The CDR3 has 14 residues. With 6 bases removed from V and 2 bases from J, the gap between germline ends came to 13 bases. CDR3 residues: CASRGQGKNYGYTF. CDR3 coding DNA: TGTGCCAGCAGGGGGCAGGGTAAAAACTATGGCTACACCTTC.